The 21 T cell receptor beta chains reported below all come from one sample, sequenced in a study of blood T cell repertoires in COVID-19. Sequenced by immunoSEQ multiplex PCR; TCRdb stores in-frame clones only, minus some. The data show 150,000 to 200,000 clones, with 88% seen just once and around 4.8% held by the top ten. Material for sequencing was peripheral blood. These receptor sequences come from a human donor in a cohort sampled during active COVID-19.

V usage is TRBV19 and J usage is TRBJ1-2; tentative D call: TRBD1 (5 bases). V was shortened by 6 bases and J by 7 bases, with 15 bases between the two germline ends. This CDR3 has 13 residues. Germline-derived CDR1 and CDR2 are LNHDA and SQIVND (reference sequence). As DNA, the CDR3 is TGTGCCAGTAGATACCCAGGGTATGGTGGCTACACCTTC. It translates to CASRYPGYGGYTF. Combining the CDR3 with reference TRBV19 and TRBJ1-2 gives the whole variable domain DGGITQSPKYLFRKEGQNVTLSCEQNLNHDAMYWYRQDPGQGLRLIYYSQIVNDFQKGDIAEGYSVSREKKESFPLTVTSAQKNPTAFYLCASRYPGYGGYTFGSGTRLTVV.

In this sample, this clone turned up a few times. The chain links TRBV5-1 to TRBJ1-5; D remains unclear. The germline V gene has CDR1 SGHRS and CDR2 YFSETQ. CDR3 length equals 13 residues. V was pared by 0 bases and J by 4 bases, with 5 bases between. CDR3 DNA sequence: TGCGCCAGCAGCTTGGGCGTTAATCAGCCCCAGCATTTT. Its translation: CASSLGVNQPQHF.

This clone was seen many times. V is TRBV28 and J is TRBJ1-5, with 8 bases identical to TRBD1. The CDR3 runs to 15 residues. Per germline, CDR1 MDHEN and CDR2 SYDVKM. V lost 8 bases and J lost 4; bases outside the gene matches: 10. The CDR3 nucleotides are TGTGCCAGCTCGAGGACAGGGACATGGAATCAGCCCCAGCATTTT. Protein: CASSRTGTWNQPQHF.

The chain is built from TRBV27 and TRBJ2-7; 8 bases line up with TRBD2. Germline CDR1 reads MNHEY; CDR2 reads SMNVEV (reference sequence). This CDR3 region has 15 residues. Losses at the gene ends were 2 bases for V and 1 base for J; bases not matched to a gene: 4. The CDR3 DNA follows: TGTGCCAGCAGTTTAGCGGGAGGTTTATCCTACGAGCAGTACTTC. This gives the protein CASSLAGGLSYEQYF.

This chain joins TRBV5-1 and TRBJ2-1; TRBD2 is a possible D gene (6 bases). This CDR3 has 13 amino acids. V gave up 5 bases and J gave up 5 bases, with 11 bases separating them. CDR1 SGHRS and CDR2 YFSETQ come from the germline V gene. CDR3 sequence: CASRGSGDNEQFF. CDR3 nucleotide sequence: TGCGCCAGCAGGGGTTCGGGAGACAATGAGCAGTTCTTC.

The gene calls are TRBV27 and TRBJ2-3; D might be TRBD2 (5 bases). This CDR3 has 15 amino acids. V was pared by 3 bases and J by 1 base, with 11 bases between. Germline V gene lookup returns CDR1 MNHEY and CDR2 SMNVEV (reference sequence). The CDR3 region is CASSFSRTGTDTQYF. The DNA for the CDR3 is TGTGCCAGCAGTTTTTCTAGGACTGGCACAGATACGCAGTATTTT.

This clone has just one count. V and J are TRBV3-1 (or the pseudogene TRBV3-2) and TRBJ1-1, with 11 positions matching TRBD1. CDR3 length: 14 residues. The trim removed 4 bases at V and 6 bases at J, leaving 4 bases unmatched. Germline V lookup: CDR1 LGHDT, CDR2 YNNKEL (reference sequence). Here the CDR3 DNA reads TGTGCCAGCAGCCTAGGGACAGGGGGGGCTGAAGCTTTCTTT. Protein: CASSLGTGGAEAFF.

This chain uses TRBV9 with TRBJ2-5; D uncertain. Germline loops: CDR1 SGDLS, CDR2 YYNGEE. Trimming stripped 0 bases from V and 0 bases from J, with 6 bases between. This CDR3 has 14 amino acids. The CDR3 DNA reads TGTGCCAGCAGCGTAGCTCTGTACCAAGAGACCCAGTACTTC. It is translated as CASSVALYQETQYF.

The rearrangement links TRBV6-5 to TRBJ2-3, with 7 bases fitting TRBD2. There are 14 residues in the CDR3. The junction had 7 bases not matched to a gene; V was cut back by 8 bases and J by 2 bases. The V gene's germline CDR1 is MNHEY and CDR2 SVGAGI. The CDR3 loop reads CASAKRGNTDTQYF. As DNA, the CDR3 is TGTGCCAGCGCTAAGCGGGGTAACACAGATACGCAGTATTTT.

The chain is built from TRBV6-5 and TRBJ2-1, with TRBD2 matching over 9 bases. Germline V lookup: CDR1 MNHEY, CDR2 SVGAGI. With V trimmed by 3 bases and J by 7 bases, 10 bases remained unmatched. This CDR3 has 16 residues. DNA for the CDR3: TGTGCCAGCAGTTATAATGGCGGGCTAGCGGGGAATGAGCAGTTCTTC. Protein sequence: CASSYNGGLAGNEQFF.

The chain combines TRBV18 with TRBJ2-3; 7 nucleotides match TRBD2. Germline V gene lookup returns CDR1 KGHSH and CDR2 LQKENI. The CDR3 runs 17 residues. The J segment lost 3 bases and the V segment lost 0 bases, leaving 9 bases of the junction unmatched. The CDR3: CASSPPPWRERTDTQYF. DNA for the CDR3: TGTGCCAGCTCACCACCCCCCTGGCGGGAGAGAACAGATACGCAGTATTTT. Drawing the rest from reference TRBV18 and TRBJ2-3, the complete variable domain is NAGVMQNPRHLVRRRGQEARLRCSPMKGHSHVYWYRQLPEEGLKFMVYLQKENIIDESGMPKERFSAEFPKEGPSILRIQQVVRGDSAAYFCASSPPPWRERTDTQYFGPGTRLTVL.

The J gene is TRBJ1-2, the V gene TRBV21-1; TRBD1, the table's D call, was not compared with the DNA. TRBV21-1 is a pseudogene segment. The CDR3 is 18 residues long. The DNA for the CDR3 is TGTGCCAGCAGCAAATTAAGGGACAGGGCACTACCTAACTATGGCTACACCTTC. This codes for CASSKLRDRALPNYGYTF.

The chain uses TRBV5-1 and TRBJ2-1; 7 positions match TRBD2. Trimming at V came to 2 bases and at J to 6 bases, leaving 5 bases not matched to a gene. CDR3 length: 14 residues. Germline V gene sequence: CDR1 SGHRS, CDR2 YFSETQ. The CDR3: CASSFSGASNEQFF. The CDR3 DNA sequence: TGCGCCAGCAGCTTCAGCGGGGCCTCCAATGAGCAGTTCTTC.

The CDR3 nucleotides read TGTGCCAGCAGACGCGCGGGGAACTATGGCTACACCTTC. Protein: CASRRAGNYGYTF. This chain connects TRBV6-5 to TRBJ1-2; no firm D call. Germline V gene sequence: CDR1 MNHEY, CDR2 SVGAGI. There are 13 residues in the CDR3. V gave up 6 bases and J gave up 2 bases, with 10 bases separating them.

V gene TRBV5-1 combines with J gene TRBJ1-1, with D maybe TRBD1 (6 bases). Deletions cut 4 bases from V and 0 bases from J, with 13 bases between. There are 15 residues in the CDR3. The germline V gene has CDR1 SGHRS and CDR2 YFSETQ. For the CDR3, the DNA is TGCGCCAGCAGCCGGGGGGACATAATGAACACTGAAGCTTTCTTT. It codes for CASSRGDIMNTEAFF.

The chain has TRBV7-2 and TRBJ1-4, with TRBD1 matching over 10 bases. Germline loops: CDR1 SGHTA, CDR2 FQGNSA. Trimming took 5 bases from V and 7 from J; bases not matched to a gene: 10. The CDR3 loop spans 16 amino acids. CDR3 DNA: TGTGCCAGCAGCCCTGACAGGGGGCGGTCGGTTGAAAAACTGTTTTTT. Translated: CASSPDRGRSVEKLFF.

This clone appeared a few times. This chain joins TRBV30 and TRBJ1-1; 8 bases are shared with TRBD1. Germline V gene sequence: CDR1 GTSNPN, CDR2 SVGIG (reference sequence). Germline trimming cut 1 base from V and 0 bases from J; bases unmatched to any gene: 13. The CDR3 is 18 amino acids. Here the CDR3 reads CAWSGSRGLQPMNTEAFF. The CDR3 bases are TGTGCCTGGAGTGGATCCAGGGGGCTCCAGCCTATGAACACTGAAGCTTTCTTT.

The chain is built from TRBV2 and TRBJ1-2; D gene uncertain. The CDR3 length is 12 residues. Trimming took off 7 bases at V and 4 bases at J, with 10 bases between the two ends. The V gene's germline CDR1 is SNHLY and CDR2 FYNNEI. CDR3: CASMVEVYGYTF. The CDR3 DNA follows: TGTGCCAGCATGGTCGAGGTCTATGGCTACACCTTC.

The J gene is TRBJ1-1, the V gene TRBV18, with D possibly being TRBD1 (6 bases). The CDR3 sequence is 14 residues long. The germline V and J ends were trimmed by 3 bases and 6 bases, with 14 bases remaining between them. The germline V gene has CDR1 KGHSH and CDR2 LQKENI. The chain's CDR3 is CASSPGEQGPEAFF. CDR3 DNA sequence: TGTGCCAGCTCACCCGGAGAACAGGGCCCTGAAGCTTTCTTT.

The rearrangement joins TRBV6-6 to TRBJ1-2; 11 nucleotides agree with TRBD1. The CDR3 loop spans 15 amino acids. With V trimmed by 6 bases and J by 5 bases, 8 bases remained unmatched. Per germline, CDR1 MNHNY and CDR2 SVGAGI (reference sequence). CDR3 sequence (DNA): TGTGCCAGCAGAAACGGACAGGGGGCGCGATATGGCTACACCTTC. Translating gives CASRNGQGARYGYTF.

The rearrangement links TRBV3-1 (or the pseudogene TRBV3-2) to TRBJ1-1, with D possibly being TRBD1 (6 bases). The CDR3 contains 13 residues. V lost 4 bases and J lost 1, with 7 bases in between. From germline, CDR1 is LGHDT and CDR2 YNNKEL (reference sequence). CDR3: CASSRTENTEAFF. The CDR3 DNA reads as TGTGCCAGCAGCCGGACAGAGAACACTGAAGCTTTCTTT.